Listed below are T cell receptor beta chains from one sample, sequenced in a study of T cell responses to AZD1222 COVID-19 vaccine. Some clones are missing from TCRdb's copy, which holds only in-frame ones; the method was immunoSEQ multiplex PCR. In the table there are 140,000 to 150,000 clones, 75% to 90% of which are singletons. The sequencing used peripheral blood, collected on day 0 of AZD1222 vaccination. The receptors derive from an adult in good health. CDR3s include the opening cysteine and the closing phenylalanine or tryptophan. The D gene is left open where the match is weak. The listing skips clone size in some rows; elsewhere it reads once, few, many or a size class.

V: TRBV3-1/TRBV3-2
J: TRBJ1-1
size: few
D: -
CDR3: CASSRYGTEAFF
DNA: TGTGCCAGCAGCCGGTACGGGACTGAAGCTTTCTTT

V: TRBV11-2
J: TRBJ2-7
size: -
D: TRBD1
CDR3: CASREPGQGHYEQYF
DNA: TGTGCCAGCAGAGAACCGGGACAGGGGCACTACGAGCAGTACTTC

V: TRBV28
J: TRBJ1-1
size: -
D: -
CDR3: CATMKDGGAFF
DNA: TGTGCCACCATGAAGGACGGCGGAGCTTTCTTT

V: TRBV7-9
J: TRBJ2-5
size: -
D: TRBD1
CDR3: CASSLGDRYQETQYF
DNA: TGTGCCAGCAGCTTAGGGGACAGGTACCAAGAGACCCAGTACTTC

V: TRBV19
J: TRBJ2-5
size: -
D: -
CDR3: CASSISRYETQYF
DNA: TGTGCCAGTAGTATTAGTAGATATGAGACCCAGTACTTC

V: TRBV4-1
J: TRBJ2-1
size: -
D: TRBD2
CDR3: CASSYRLAGERNEQFF
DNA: TGCGCCAGCAGCTACCGATTAGCGGGAGAGAGAAATGAGCAGTTCTTC

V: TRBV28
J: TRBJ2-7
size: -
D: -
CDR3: CASRQRGSYEQYF
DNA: TGTGCCAGCAGGCAGAGAGGCTCCTACGAGCAGTACTTC

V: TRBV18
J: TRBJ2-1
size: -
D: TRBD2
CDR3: CASSPQRGRGSYNEQFF
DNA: TGTGCCAGCTCACCGCAGCGGGGGCGAGGCTCCTACAATGAGCAGTTCTTC

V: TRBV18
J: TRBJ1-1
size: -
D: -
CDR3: CASSPPTPGPGGTEAFF
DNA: TGTGCCAGCTCACCACCGACCCCGGGGCCCGGTGGCACTGAAGCTTTCTTT

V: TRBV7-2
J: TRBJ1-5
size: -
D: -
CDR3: CASSLTSSASNQPQHF
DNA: TGTGCCAGCAGCTTAACATCATCAGCTAGCAATCAGCCCCAGCATTTT

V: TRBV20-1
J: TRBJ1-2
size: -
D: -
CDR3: CSAQQGHGYTF
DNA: TGCAGTGCTCAACAGGGACATGGCTACACCTTC

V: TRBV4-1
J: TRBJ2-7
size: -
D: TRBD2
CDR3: CASSQGSMGSGRGAPSYEQYF
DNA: TGCGCCAGCAGCCAAGGCTCGATGGGTAGCGGGAGGGGAGCACCCTCCTACGAGCAGTACTTC

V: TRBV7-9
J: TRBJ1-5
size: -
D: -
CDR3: CASSLASSPSEPQHF
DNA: TGTGCCAGCAGCTTAGCGTCGTCTCCTTCCGAGCCCCAGCATTTT

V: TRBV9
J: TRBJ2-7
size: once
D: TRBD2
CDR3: CASSVALAGAYEQYF
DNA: TGTGCCAGCAGCGTAGCCCTAGCGGGGGCCTACGAGCAGTACTTC

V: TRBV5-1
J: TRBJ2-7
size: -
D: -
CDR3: CASSLAESYEQYF
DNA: TGCGCCAGCAGCTTGGCCGAGTCCTACGAGCAGTACTTC

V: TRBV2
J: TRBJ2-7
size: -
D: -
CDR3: CASSYQYEQYF
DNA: TGTGCCAGCAGCTATCAATACGAGCAGTACTTC

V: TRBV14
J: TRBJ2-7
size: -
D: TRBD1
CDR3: CASSPPGDRAKTYEQYF
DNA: TGTGCCAGCAGCCCCCCCGGAGACAGGGCCAAAACCTACGAGCAGTACTTC

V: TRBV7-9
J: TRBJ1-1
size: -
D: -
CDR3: CASSNSGAVTEAFF
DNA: TGTGCCAGCAGCAATTCAGGGGCGGTCACTGAAGCTTTCTTT

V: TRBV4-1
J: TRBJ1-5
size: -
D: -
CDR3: CASSRADTGDQPQHF
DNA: TGCGCCAGCAGCCGGGCGGACACGGGGGATCAGCCCCAGCATTTT

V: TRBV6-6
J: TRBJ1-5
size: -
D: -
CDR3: CASSSLDQPQHF
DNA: TGTGCCAGCAGTTCCCTCGATCAGCCCCAGCATTTT

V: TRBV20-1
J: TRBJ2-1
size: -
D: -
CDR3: CSASSPSLVHEQFF
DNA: TGCAGTGCTAGTTCCCCGTCACTAGTCCATGAGCAGTTCTTC

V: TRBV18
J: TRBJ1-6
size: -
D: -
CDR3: CASSPSESSYNSPLHF
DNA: TGTGCCAGCTCACCCTCCGAGAGCTCCTATAATTCACCCCTCCACTTT

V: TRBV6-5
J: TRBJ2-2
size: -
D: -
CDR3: CAGRRPGTTGELFF
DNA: TGTGCCGGCCGCCGACCCGGGACCACCGGGGAGCTGTTTTTT

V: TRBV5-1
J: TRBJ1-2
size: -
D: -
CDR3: CASSSGLRVSGEDNYGYTF
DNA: TGCGCCAGCAGCTCCGGACTTAGGGTTTCGGGGGAGGATAACTATGGCTACACCTTC

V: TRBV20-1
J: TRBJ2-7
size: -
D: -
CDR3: CSALPPLEQYF
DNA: TGCAGTGCTCTTCCTCCCCTCGAGCAGTACTTC

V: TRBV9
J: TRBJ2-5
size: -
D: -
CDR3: CASSVGAMGQETQYF
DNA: TGTGCCAGCAGCGTAGGAGCCATGGGCCAAGAGACCCAGTACTTC

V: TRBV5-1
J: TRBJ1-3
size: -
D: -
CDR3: CASSLDFSGNTIYF
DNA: TGCGCCAGCAGCTTGGACTTCTCTGGAAACACCATATATTTT

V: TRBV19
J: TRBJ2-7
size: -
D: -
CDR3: CASSILGGEQYF
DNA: TGTGCCAGTAGTATTTTGGGGGGCGAGCAGTACTTC

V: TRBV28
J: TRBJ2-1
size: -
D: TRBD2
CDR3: CASSQTSAGYNEQFF
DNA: TGTGCCAGCAGCCAGACCTCAGCGGGGTACAATGAGCAGTTCTTC

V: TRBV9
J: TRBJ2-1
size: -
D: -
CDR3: CASSVAPERLHEQFF
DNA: TGTGCCAGCAGCGTGGCCCCCGAGCGACTCCATGAGCAGTTCTTC

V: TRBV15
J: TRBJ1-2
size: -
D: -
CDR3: CATSRGLGMFYGYTF
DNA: TGTGCCACCAGCAGAGGGCTGGGGATGTTCTATGGCTACACCTTC

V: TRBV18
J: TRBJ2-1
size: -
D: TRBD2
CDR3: CASSPQTSGGDNEQFF
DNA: TGTGCCAGCTCACCTCAGACTAGCGGGGGGGACAATGAGCAGTTCTTC

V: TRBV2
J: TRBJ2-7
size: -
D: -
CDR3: CASSESPAGSHEQYF
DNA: TGTGCCAGCAGTGAAAGTCCGGCAGGGTCCCACGAGCAGTACTTC

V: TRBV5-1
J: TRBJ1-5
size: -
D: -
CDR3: CASSLGTADSNQPQHF
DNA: TGCGCCAGCAGCTTGGGGACAGCGGATAGCAATCAGCCCCAGCATTTT

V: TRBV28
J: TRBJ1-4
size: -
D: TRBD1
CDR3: CASSIKNRGLVEKLFF
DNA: TGTGCCAGCAGTATCAAGAACAGGGGGCTAGTTGAAAAACTGTTTTTT

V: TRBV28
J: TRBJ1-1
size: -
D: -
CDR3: CASSPPRTGTEAFF
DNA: TGTGCCAGCAGTCCCCCTCGAACGGGAACTGAAGCTTTCTTT

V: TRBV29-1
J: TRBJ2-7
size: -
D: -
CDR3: CSAGDTYEQYF
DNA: TGCAGCGCAGGGGACACCTACGAGCAGTACTTC

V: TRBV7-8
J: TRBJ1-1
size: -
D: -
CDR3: CASSLGRATEAFF
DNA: TGTGCCAGCAGCTTAGGACGGGCCACTGAAGCTTTCTTT

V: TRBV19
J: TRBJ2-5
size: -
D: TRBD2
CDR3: CASSSGLAGVETQYF
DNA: TGTGCCAGTAGTTCGGGACTAGCGGGAGTGGAGACCCAGTACTTC

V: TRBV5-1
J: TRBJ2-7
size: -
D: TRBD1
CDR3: CASSLASDRGHYEQYF
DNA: TGCGCCAGCAGCTTGGCCTCCGACAGGGGGCACTACGAGCAGTACTTC

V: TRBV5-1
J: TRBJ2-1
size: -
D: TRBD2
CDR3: CASSLVAGGPSYEQFF
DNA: TGCGCCAGCAGCTTGGTGGCGGGGGGGCCGTCGTATGAGCAGTTCTTC

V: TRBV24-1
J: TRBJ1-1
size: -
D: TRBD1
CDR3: CATSDSGTGGTEAFF
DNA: TGTGCCACCAGTGATTCGGGGACAGGGGGCACTGAAGCTTTCTTT

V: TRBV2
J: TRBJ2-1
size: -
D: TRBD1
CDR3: CASSAGTASYNEQFF
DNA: TGTGCCAGCAGCGCCGGGACAGCCTCCTACAATGAGCAGTTCTTC

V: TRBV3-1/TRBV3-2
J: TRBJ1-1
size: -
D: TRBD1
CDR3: CASSQGQGRKAFF
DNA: TGTGCCAGCAGCCAAGGACAGGGTCGGAAAGCTTTCTTT

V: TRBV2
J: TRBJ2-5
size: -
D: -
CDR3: CASSVNSPRETQYF
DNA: TGTGCCAGCAGTGTCAACTCCCCCAGGGAGACCCAGTACTTC

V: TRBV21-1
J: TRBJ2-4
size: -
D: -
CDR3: CASSKVVQLAKNIQYF
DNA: TGTGCCAGCAGCAAAGTTGTCCAGTTAGCCAAAAACATTCAGTACTTC

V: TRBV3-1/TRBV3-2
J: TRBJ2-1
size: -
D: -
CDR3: CASSQDQGDEQFF
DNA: TGTGCCAGCAGCCAAGACCAAGGAGATGAGCAGTTCTTC

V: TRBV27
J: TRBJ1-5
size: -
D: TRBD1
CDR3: CASSLRGYPGQFSNQPQHF
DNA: TGTGCCAGCAGTTTACGGGGGTATCCGGGACAGTTCAGCAATCAGCCCCAGCATTTT

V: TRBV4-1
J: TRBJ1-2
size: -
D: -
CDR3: CASSQVQLFNYGYTF
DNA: TGCGCCAGCAGCCAAGTCCAGCTCTTTAACTATGGCTACACCTTC

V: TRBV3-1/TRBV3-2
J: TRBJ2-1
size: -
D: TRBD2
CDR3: CASSGDYYNEQFF
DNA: TGTGCCAGCAGCGGGGACTACTACAATGAGCAGTTCTTC

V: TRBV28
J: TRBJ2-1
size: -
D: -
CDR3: CASSLGRVLWRPYNEQFF
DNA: TGTGCCAGCAGTTTAGGTAGGGTTCTGTGGCGCCCCTACAATGAGCAGTTCTTC

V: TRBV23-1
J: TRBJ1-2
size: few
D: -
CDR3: CRGDGYTF
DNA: TGCAGGGGGGATGGCTACACCTTC

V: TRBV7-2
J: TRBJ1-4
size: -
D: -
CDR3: CASSANRGPTNEKLFF
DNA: TGTGCCAGCAGCGCAAACCGGGGTCCCACTAATGAAAAACTGTTTTTT

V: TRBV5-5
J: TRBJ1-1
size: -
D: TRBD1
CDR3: CASSGDRGNTEAFF
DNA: TGTGCCAGCAGCGGGGACAGGGGGAACACTGAAGCTTTCTTT

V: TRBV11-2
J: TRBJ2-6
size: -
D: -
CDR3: CASSSRLRTGANVLTF
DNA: TGTGCCAGCAGCTCCCGTTTAAGGACTGGGGCCAACGTCCTGACTTTC

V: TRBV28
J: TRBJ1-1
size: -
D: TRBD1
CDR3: CASKGLFGARQGGGSGTEAFF
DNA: TGTGCCAGCAAAGGTCTTTTCGGGGCGCGACAGGGGGGTGGTAGTGGCACTGAAGCTTTCTTT

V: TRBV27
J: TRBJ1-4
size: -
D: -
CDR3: CASSRLGGPNEKLFF
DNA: TGTGCCAGCTCCCGTTTGGGGGGGCCGAATGAAAAACTGTTTTTT